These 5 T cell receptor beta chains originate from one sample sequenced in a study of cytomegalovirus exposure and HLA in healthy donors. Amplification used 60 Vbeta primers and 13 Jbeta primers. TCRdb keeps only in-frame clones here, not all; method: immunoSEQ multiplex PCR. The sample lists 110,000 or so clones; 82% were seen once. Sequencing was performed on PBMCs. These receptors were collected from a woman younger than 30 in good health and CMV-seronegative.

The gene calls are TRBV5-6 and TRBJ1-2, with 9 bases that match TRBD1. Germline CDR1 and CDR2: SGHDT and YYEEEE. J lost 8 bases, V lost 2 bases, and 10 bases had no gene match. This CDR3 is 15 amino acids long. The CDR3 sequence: CASSLPEQGARGYTF. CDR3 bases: TGTGCCAGCAGCTTACCAGAACAGGGGGCTAGAGGCTACACCTTC.

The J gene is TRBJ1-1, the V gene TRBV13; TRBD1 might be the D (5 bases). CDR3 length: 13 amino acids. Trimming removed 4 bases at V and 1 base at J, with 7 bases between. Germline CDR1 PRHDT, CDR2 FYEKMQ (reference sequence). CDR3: CASSSGQNTEAFF. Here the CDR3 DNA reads TGTGCCAGCAGCTCCGGACAGAACACTGAAGCTTTCTTT.

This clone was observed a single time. The CDR3 loop is CASSQRPRTGLTLYGYTF. The DNA of the CDR3 is TGCGCCAGCAGCCAAAGGCCCCGGACAGGCCTCACCCTCTATGGCTACACCTTC. V gene TRBV4-1 combines with J gene TRBJ1-2; the match to TRBD1 covers 7 bases. The CDR3 has 18 residues. The V and J ends lost 2 bases and 4 bases, in that order; junction bases with no gene match: 16. Germline assignment: CDR1 MGHRA and CDR2 YSYEKL.

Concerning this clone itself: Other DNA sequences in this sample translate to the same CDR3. The CDR3 DNA is TGTGCCAGTAGTACAACAGGGAACACTGAAGCTTTCTTT. It translates to CASSTTGNTEAFF. The V and J genes are TRBV19 and TRBJ1-1; weak D call: TRBD1 (5 bases). CDR1 LNHDA and CDR2 SQIVND come from the germline V gene (reference sequence). CDR3 size: 13 residues. V gave up 4 bases and J gave up 1 base, with 7 bases separating them.

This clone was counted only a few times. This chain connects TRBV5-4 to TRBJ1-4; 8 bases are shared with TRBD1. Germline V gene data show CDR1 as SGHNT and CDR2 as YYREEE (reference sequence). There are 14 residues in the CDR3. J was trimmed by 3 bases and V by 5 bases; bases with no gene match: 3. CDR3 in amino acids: CASSTGQANEKLFF. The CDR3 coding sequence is TGTGCCAGCAGTACGGGACAGGCTAATGAAAAACTGTTTTTT.